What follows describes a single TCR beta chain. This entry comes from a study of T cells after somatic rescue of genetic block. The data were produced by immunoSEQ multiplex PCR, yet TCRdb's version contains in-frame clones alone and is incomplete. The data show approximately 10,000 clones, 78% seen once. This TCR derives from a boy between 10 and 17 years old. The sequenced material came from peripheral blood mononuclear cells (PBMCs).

In DNA form, the CDR3 reads TGTGCCAGCAGCTTCGGACTAGAGGTAGATACGCAGTATTTT. This translates into CASSFGLEVDTQYF. The chain uses TRBV7-9 and TRBJ2-3; 7 bases match TRBD2. This CDR3 region has 14 residues. After removal of 3 bases from V and 5 bases from J, the junction contained 5 bases not matched to a gene. Germline V lookup: CDR1 SEHNR, CDR2 FQNEAQ (reference sequence).